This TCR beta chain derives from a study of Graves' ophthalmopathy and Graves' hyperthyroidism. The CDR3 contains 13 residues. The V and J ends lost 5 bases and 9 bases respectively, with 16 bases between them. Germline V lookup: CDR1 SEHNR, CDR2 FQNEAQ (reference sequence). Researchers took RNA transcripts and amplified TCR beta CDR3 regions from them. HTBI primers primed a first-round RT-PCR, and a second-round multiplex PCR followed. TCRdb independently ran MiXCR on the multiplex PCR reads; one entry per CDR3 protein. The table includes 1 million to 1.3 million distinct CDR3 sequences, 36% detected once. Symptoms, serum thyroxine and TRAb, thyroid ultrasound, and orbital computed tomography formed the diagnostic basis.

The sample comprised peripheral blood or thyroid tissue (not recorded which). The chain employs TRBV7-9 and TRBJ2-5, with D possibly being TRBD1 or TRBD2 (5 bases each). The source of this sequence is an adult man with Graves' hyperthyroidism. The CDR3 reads CASSQWGWEPQYF. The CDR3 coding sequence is TGTGCCAGCAGCCAATGGGGGTGGGAGCCCCAGTACTTC.